This T cell receptor beta chain was profiled in a study of CD8+ T cells in alopecia areata listed by TCRdb under 2018. Regarding the research as a whole: The study used high-throughput TCRbeta sequencing to examine T cell clonal expansion in alopecia areata, in both the C3H/HeJ mouse model and human patients. RNA was obtained with the PAXgene miRNA kit for fixed scalp, the miRNeasy kit for PBMCs, and the RNeasy kit for mouse skin. TCRbeta CDR3 regions were amplified by immunoSEQ multiplex PCR using 35 Vbeta forward and 13 Jbeta reverse primers. In humans, TCRbeta sequencing was performed on scalp tissue and on sorted CD4+ and CD8+ peripheral blood T cells from healthy controls and from patients with patchy or totalis/universalis alopecia areata. Scalp clonality was compared across normal scalp (n=4), patchy alopecia areata scalp (n=8), and alopecia totalis/universalis scalp (n=8). General findings and caveats noted by the study authors: Unlike mouse skin, where gammadelta T cells dominate, normal human skin contains resident alphabeta T cells that get sequenced too, which complicates analysis of the scalp TCR repertoire. Higher clonality and more expanded CD8+ clones were observed in lesional scalp than in normal scalp, particularly in alopecia totalis/universalis, a finding suggestive of antigenic drive. Compared with mice, TCR sequences shared between patients were less clear, possibly partly because of HLA diversity across the patient population.

V drops 4 bases and J drops 8 bases, leaving 11 bases in between. Including the terminal cysteine and phenylalanine, the CDR3 comprises 12 residues. Only the CDR3 part of the read is kept: 36 bases, read in frame from the first base. CDR1 and CDR2 were assigned from the germline V gene as SQVTM and ANQGSEA. For this clone: Which antigen it targets is not known. The sample holds no much larger clone one base away, and base qualities are not on file. Other DNA sequences of this sample code for an identical CDR3.

PBMCs were isolated by density centrifugation and stained for CD3, CD4 and CD8, and CD4+ and CD8+ T cells were sorted on a FACSAria. Scalp biopsies and blood samples were provided by unaffected controls. Library preparation used the immunoSEQ multiplex PCR assay. RNA was extracted from all samples and reverse transcribed into cDNA as template for TCR sequencing. SuperScript III was used for first-strand cDNA synthesis, primed with a 2:1 mix of oligo-dT and random hexamers. A synthetic immune receptor repertoire was used to measure amplification bias, and any remaining bias was corrected computationally. As for how the authors treated the data: After raw reads were preprocessed to remove errors, the CDR3 was defined following IMGT conventions as running from the conserved cysteine to phenylalanine. Clonality was calculated as 1 minus Shannon entropy normalized by log2 of the number of productive unique TCRs. Whether each scalp clone was CD4 or CD8 was inferred by checking scalp TCRbeta sequences against the CD4 and CD8 repertoires from sorted blood. The clones in this table, taken by TCRdb from immuneACCESS, are in-frame only. Not every clone is retained; where verified, under half of the shortfall comes from an unresolved V gene, and the cause of the rest is unknown. From that table come the V and J calls and clone size; the DNA was used to work out D and trimming. This sample has 120,000 or so clones in its table, and roughly 66% of those were observed once. Approximately 2.8% of the sample lies in the top ten.

The clonotype originates from a human donor in good health. In this chain, TRBV29-1 is recombined with TRBJ1-4, with a tentative D gene TRBD1 over 5 matching bases. Source material: CD4+ T cells sorted from blood. The CDR3 reads as follows: CSVGQGREKLFF. The bases are TGCAGCGTTGGGCAGGGACGCGAAAAACTGTTTTTT.